A selection of T cell receptor beta chains follows, all from one sample in a study of cytomegalovirus exposure and HLA in healthy donors. Assay: immunoSEQ multiplex PCR; the TCRdb copy retains only in-frame clones and omits some. The sample has 90,000 to 100,000 clones, roughly 70% seen once. Sequencing used PBMCs. All receptors derive from a male donor in good health and CMV-seronegative. Each CDR3 is given with its conserved first and last residue. A D gene is named only where the DNA matches it firmly. Clone sizes are given selectively: once, few, many, or a class where the clone is expanded.

v_gene,d_gene,j_gene,abundance,CDR3nt,CDR3aa
TRBV4-1,-,TRBJ2-2,-,TGCGCCAGCAGCCAAGTGAGGCCCGGCGGGACCGGGGAGCTGTTTTTT,CASSQVRPGGTGELFF
TRBV7-6,TRBD1,TRBJ1-3,-,TGTGCCAGCAGCTTAGGGCAGGGGGCGCGAGGAAACACCATATATTTT,CASSLGQGARGNTIYF
TRBV28,-,TRBJ2-5,-,TGTGCCAGCAGTTTAGGCTCGCTGTACCAAGAGACCCAGTACTTC,CASSLGSLYQETQYF
TRBV7-8,-,TRBJ2-5,few,TGTGCCAGCAGCTTAGCTACGAGGGGGGAGACCCAGTACTTC,CASSLATRGETQYF
TRBV5-1,-,TRBJ1-5,-,TGCGCCAGCAGCTTGGAGGGGGGCAATCAGCCCCAGCATTTT,CASSLEGGNQPQHF
TRBV19,TRBD1,TRBJ1-5,-,TGTGCCAGTAGAGGGGGACAGGGTGGCAATCAGCCCCAGCATTTT,CASRGGQGGNQPQHF
TRBV5-4,-,TRBJ2-7,-,TGTGCCAGCAGCTCTAACTTAAGCAACGAGCAGTACTTC,CASSSNLSNEQYF
TRBV6-5,-,TRBJ2-7,-,TGTGCCAGCAGTTTCAACTACGAGCAGTACTTC,CASSFNYEQYF
TRBV7-9,-,TRBJ1-5,-,TGTGCCAGCAGCTCGGACGGAGGGAATCAGCCCCAGCATTTT,CASSSDGGNQPQHF
TRBV10-3,TRBD1,TRBJ1-2,-,TGTGCCATCAGTAGTCAGGGGGCCTATGGCTACACCTTC,CAISSQGAYGYTF
TRBV6-6,-,TRBJ2-5,-,TGTGCCAGCAGTTACTCCGGCAGGGACCAAGAGACCCAGTACTTC,CASSYSGRDQETQYF
TRBV6-6,-,TRBJ1-5,-,TGTGCCAGCAATCCGGGGGATCAGCCCCAGCATTTT,CASNPGDQPQHF